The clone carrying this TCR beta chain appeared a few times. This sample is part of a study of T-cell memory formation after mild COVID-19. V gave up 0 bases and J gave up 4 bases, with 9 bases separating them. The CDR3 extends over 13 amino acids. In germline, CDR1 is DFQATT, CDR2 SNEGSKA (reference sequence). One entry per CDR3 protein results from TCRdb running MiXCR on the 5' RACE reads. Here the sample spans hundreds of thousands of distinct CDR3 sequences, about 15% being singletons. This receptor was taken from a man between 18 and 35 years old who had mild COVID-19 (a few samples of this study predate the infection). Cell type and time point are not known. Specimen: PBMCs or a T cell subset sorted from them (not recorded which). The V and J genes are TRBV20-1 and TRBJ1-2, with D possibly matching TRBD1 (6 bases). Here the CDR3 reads CSARDIRGYGYTF. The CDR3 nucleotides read TGCAGTGCTAGAGATATCAGGGGCTATGGCTACACCTTC.